The 5 T cell receptor beta chains below all came from one sample that was sequenced in a study of radiation and T cells in renal cell carcinoma. Generated by immunoSEQ multiplex PCR, the TCRdb table keeps only in-frame clones and is missing some. Found here are about 150,000 clones, 87% of them singletons; the top ten hold over 10%. Time point defined: blood 2 weeks post-SBRT. As to treatment: 15 Gy SBRT to primary tumor, nephrectomy 4 weeks later. The sequencing used blood, collected from a patient whose treatment included radiotherapy and nephrectomy. The receptor source for this set is a woman between 50 and 59 years old with renal cell carcinoma.

Judged by abundance, this clone is medium-sized. The J gene is TRBJ1-2, the V gene TRBV7-9, with D unclear. Germline CDR1 reads SEHNR; CDR2 reads FQNEAQ (reference sequence). Between the trimmed V and J ends, which lost 1 base and 4 bases, there was a span of 10 bases. CDR3 length equals 14 residues. The CDR3 sequence: CASSLGRRSYGYTF. CDR3 DNA sequence: TGTGCCAGCAGCTTAGGCCGAAGGTCCTATGGCTACACCTTC.

The V gene is TRBV5-6, the J gene TRBJ2-3; TRBD1 agrees at 8 bases. The CDR3 totals 16 residues. Germline CDR1 SGHDT, CDR2 YYEEEE. Losses at the gene ends were 3 bases for V and 1 base for J; bases not matched to a gene: 7. CDR3 loop: CASSSDPGQGTDTQYF. CDR3 in DNA: TGTGCCAGCAGCTCCGATCCGGGACAGGGCACAGATACGCAGTATTTT. Together with reference TRBV5-6 and TRBJ2-3, the CDR3 gives the full variable domain: DAGVTQSPTHLIKTRGQQVTLRCSPKSGHDTVSWYQQALGQGPQFIFQYYEEEERQRGNFPDRFSGHQFPNYSSELNVNALLLGDSALYLCASSSDPGQGTDTQYFGPGTRLTVL.

The V call is TRBV18, the J call TRBJ1-1; D gene uncertain. The germline V gene encodes CDR1 KGHSH and CDR2 LQKENI. The CDR3 consists of 13 residues. The ends were cut back, 2 bases at V and 2 bases at J, with 6 bases in the middle. The CDR3 DNA follows: TGTGCCAGCTCACCATCCGCAAACACTGAAGCTTTCTTT. Translating it yields CASSPSANTEAFF.

V gene TRBV6-4 combines with J gene TRBJ2-1, with TRBD2 identical over 9 bases. CDR3 length: 15 residues. With 3 bases clipped from V and 2 bases from J, the junction kept 2 bases outside the gene matches. Germline V gene data show CDR1 as MRHNA and CDR2 as SNTAGT. The CDR3 DNA sequence: TGTGCCAGCAGTGAAGGCGGGGGGGCCTACAATGAGCAGTTCTTC. Translated: CASSEGGGAYNEQFF.

The V call is TRBV5-4, the J call TRBJ2-1; 10 bases agree with TRBD2. After removal of 2 bases from V and 4 bases from J, the junction contained 3 bases not matched to a gene. The V gene's germline CDR1 is SGHNT and CDR2 YYREEE (reference sequence). The CDR3 is 15 amino acids. The CDR3 DNA sequence: TGTGCCAGCAGCTTTAGCGGGGGGCTTTACAATGAGCAGTTCTTC. Its protein product is CASSFSGGLYNEQFF.